A single T cell receptor beta chain is shown here with its context. This CDR3 contains 14 residues. Germline V gene sequence: CDR1 SGDLS, CDR2 YYNGEE. Trimming pared 1 base from V and 1 base from J, leaving 8 bases between. The sample originates from a study of T cell changes during pregnancy in multiple sclerosis. TCRdb keeps only in-frame clones here, not all; method: immunoSEQ multiplex PCR. This table holds 70,000 to 75,000 clones, roughly 92% found once. The rearrangement uses TRBV9 and TRBJ1-1, with D possibly matching TRBD1 (5 bases). The sequence derives from a female donor with multiple sclerosis, enrolled in a pregnancy study. This specimen consisted of peripheral blood, obtained in the second trimester of pregnancy. The CDR3 nucleotides read TGTGCCAGCAGCGTAACCGGACAGAACACTGAAGCTTTCTTT. It yields the protein CASSVTGQNTEAFF. Combining the CDR3 with reference TRBV9 and TRBJ1-1 gives the whole variable domain DSGVTQTPKHLITATGQRVTLRCSPRSGDLSVYWYQQSLDQGLQFLIQYYNGEERAKGNILERFSAQQFPDLHSELNLSSLELGDSALYFCASSVTGQNTEAFFGQGTRLTVV.